A selection of T cell receptor beta chains follows, all from one sample in a study of beta chain features in type 1 diabetes. Assay used: immunoSEQ multiplex PCR; TCRdb lists only in-frame clones, some missing. Counted here are more than 250,000 clones, roughly 20% occurring once; the ten biggest clones make up 0.028%. The sequenced material came from naive CD4+ T cells from blood. All receptors derive from a woman aged 40-49 years with type 1 diabetes. CDR3s include the opening cysteine and the closing phenylalanine or tryptophan. D genes are given only for firm matches. Only some rows state a clone size, as once, few, many or a class for expanded clones.

v_call	j_call	d_call	clone_size	cdr3_aa	cdr3_nt
TRBV15	TRBJ1-1	.	few	CATSRDLEVRNTEAFF	TGTGCCACCAGCAGAGATCTGGAGGTCCGGAACACTGAAGCTTTCTTT
TRBV7-9	TRBJ2-5	.	few	CASSLERVQETQYF	TGTGCCAGCAGCTTAGAAAGAGTCCAAGAGACCCAGTACTTC
TRBV5-1	TRBJ1-5	.	few	CASSYGDRDQPQHF	TGCGCCAGCAGCTACGGGGATCGGGATCAGCCCCAGCATTTT
TRBV27	TRBJ2-5	.	.	CASRTGGETQYF	TGTGCCAGCAGGACAGGTGGGGAGACCCAGTACTTC
TRBV5-4	TRBJ1-2	TRBD1	.	CASTNRDRVDYGYTF	TGTGCCAGCACCAACCGGGACAGGGTTGACTATGGCTACACCTTC
TRBV28	TRBJ2-7	TRBD1	.	CASSAPGQGSYEQYF	TGTGCCAGCAGCGCCCCGGGACAGGGGTCCTACGAGCAGTACTTC
TRBV28	TRBJ2-7	.	few	CASSFYQGSIDEQYF	TGTGCCAGCAGTTTTTATCAGGGAAGCATAGACGAGCAGTACTTC
TRBV2	TRBJ2-7	.	.	CASSLQDSYEQYF	TGTGCCAGCAGTTTACAGGACTCCTACGAGCAGTACTTC
TRBV28	TRBJ2-2	TRBD1	.	CASSPTDRGNTGELFF	TGTGCCAGCAGTCCCACCGACAGGGGCAACACCGGGGAGCTGTTTTTT
TRBV30	TRBJ2-1	TRBD2	.	CAWSRIAGGGGKQFF	TGTGCCTGGAGCAGGATAGCGGGAGGGGGGGGTAAGCAGTTCTTC
TRBV7-2	TRBJ2-3	TRBD2	.	CASSSTSALVYTQYF	TGTGCCAGCAGCTCGACTAGCGCTCTGGTATATACGCAGTATTTT
TRBV4-3	TRBJ1-1	.	few	CASSQDRGGGTEAFF	TGCGCCAGCAGCCAAGATAGGGGCGGGGGCACTGAAGCTTTCTTT
TRBV7-2	TRBJ1-1	.	.	CASSLREGRNTEAFF	TGTGCCAGCAGCCTCCGGGAGGGTCGAAACACTGAAGCTTTCTTT
TRBV28	TRBJ2-5	.	.	CASSRDQETQYF	TGTGCCAGCAGCCGGGACCAAGAGACCCAGTACTTC
TRBV5-1	TRBJ1-5	.	few	CASSFGGGQPQHF	TGCGCCAGCAGCTTTGGGGGAGGACAGCCCCAGCATTTT
TRBV28	TRBJ2-3	.	once	CASSPRKTDTQYF	TGTGCCAGCAGTCCCAGGAAAACAGATACGCAGTATTTT
TRBV5-1	TRBJ2-3	.	few	CASSFGETTDTQYF	TGCGCCAGCAGCTTCGGGGAGACTACAGATACGCAGTATTTT
TRBV2	TRBJ1-1	.	.	CASSVMANTEAFF	TGTGCCAGCAGTGTTATGGCGAACACTGAAGCTTTCTTT
TRBV18	TRBJ1-4	.	.	CASSPERTNEKLFF	TGTGCCAGCTCACCCGAGCGGACTAATGAAAAACTGTTTTTT
TRBV18	TRBJ2-7	.	.	CASSPGRGSSYEQYF	TGTGCCAGCTCACCAGGGCGGGGAAGCTCCTACGAGCAGTACTTC
TRBV9	TRBJ2-5	TRBD1	.	CASSATGGQETQYF	TGTGCCAGCAGCGCTACAGGGGGTCAAGAGACCCAGTACTTC
TRBV18	TRBJ2-2	TRBD1	few	CASSPRQGNTGELFF	TGTGCCAGCTCACCCCGACAGGGGAACACCGGGGAGCTGTTTTTT
TRBV2	TRBJ2-2	TRBD1	.	CASYRDRGPGGELFF	TGTGCCAGTTACCGGGACAGGGGGCCCGGCGGGGAGCTGTTTTTT
TRBV29-1	TRBJ1-3	.	few	CSVAGVSGNTIYF	TGCAGCGTTGCGGGGGTCTCTGGAAACACCATATATTTT